This T cell receptor (beta chain) was captured in a study of blood T cell repertoires in COVID-19. About the study: Donors in the United States, Italy and Spain gave samples during acute or convalescent COVID-19. PBMCs, B-cell-depleted T cells, or T cells provided the cDNA or gDNA that made up the material.

V lost 5 bases and J lost 6, with 15 bases in between. CDR3 length: 14 residues. Germline lookup yields CDR1 SEHNR and CDR2 FQNEAQ (reference sequence). The age range of participants was about 18 to 95 years, with residence in fewer than 25 US areas. Participants' reported clinical history set cohort assignment. Clones were read by immunoSEQ multiplex PCR, and TCRdb kept only the in-frame ones, dropping some. The data show about 260,000 clones, around 84% seen once. This sequence joins TRBV7-9 and TRBJ2-3; D possibly corresponds to TRBD2 (5 bases). The sequence was collected from a man younger than 45 with acute COVID-19. The source material was PBMCs or T cells enriched from blood (not recorded which). The CDR3 DNA is TGTGCCAGCAGCCTCGACGGTGGACTGGATACGCAGTATTTT. This codes for CASSLDGGLDTQYF.